Described below is a single T cell receptor (beta chain) sequence and its context. Trimming removed 4 bases from V and 2 bases from J; junction bases left unmatched: 8. Germline V gives CDR1 MNHNS, CDR2 SASEGT. This CDR3 comprises 16 residues. Repertoires were generated with immunoSEQ multiplex PCR, while TCRdb's copy carries only in-frame clones and drops some. The repertoire holds about 300,000 clones, approximately 90% seen once, with roughly 6.3% in the top ten. During active infection, Seattle patients enrolled and were then monitored through disease. The data stem from a study of blood T cell repertoires in COVID-19. Looking at the study overall: Acute and convalescent COVID-19 samples came from the United States, Italy and Spain.

The chain uses TRBV6-1 and TRBJ2-3, with 8 bases matching TRBD1. Sequencing was carried out using peripheral blood. The clonotype comes from a woman in her forties or fifties with COVID-19, enrolled during active disease. The CDR3 here is CASSGRKTGATDTQYF. The CDR3 DNA reads as TGTGCCAGCAGTGGGAGGAAGACAGGGGCCACAGATACGCAGTATTTT.